This TCR beta chain appears in the sequencing data of a study of T cell responses to AZD1222 COVID-19 vaccine. Study outcomes and limitations: The reported proportion of spike-specific TCRs targeting unmutated variant regions was nearly half. Donors were chiefly white British, with a greater number of females, and clonal diversity was perhaps underestimated.

Investigators merged groups given second doses at roughly 4 or roughly 12 weeks. Produced via immunoSEQ multiplex PCR; TCRdb's table is partial and in-frame only. The sample consists of over 110,000 clones, 90% of them appearing once. As to this clone: The antigen remains unidentified.

There are 12 residues in the CDR3. Sequencing used peripheral blood, obtained 28 days after the second AZD1222 dose. This sequence joins TRBV21-1 and TRBJ1-5. TRBV21-1 is a known pseudogene. The sequence was collected from an adult who received the AZD1222 COVID-19 vaccine. The chain's CDR3 is CASVRGDQPQHF. For the CDR3, the DNA is TGTGCCAGCGTCCGCGGGGATCAGCCCCAGCATTTT.